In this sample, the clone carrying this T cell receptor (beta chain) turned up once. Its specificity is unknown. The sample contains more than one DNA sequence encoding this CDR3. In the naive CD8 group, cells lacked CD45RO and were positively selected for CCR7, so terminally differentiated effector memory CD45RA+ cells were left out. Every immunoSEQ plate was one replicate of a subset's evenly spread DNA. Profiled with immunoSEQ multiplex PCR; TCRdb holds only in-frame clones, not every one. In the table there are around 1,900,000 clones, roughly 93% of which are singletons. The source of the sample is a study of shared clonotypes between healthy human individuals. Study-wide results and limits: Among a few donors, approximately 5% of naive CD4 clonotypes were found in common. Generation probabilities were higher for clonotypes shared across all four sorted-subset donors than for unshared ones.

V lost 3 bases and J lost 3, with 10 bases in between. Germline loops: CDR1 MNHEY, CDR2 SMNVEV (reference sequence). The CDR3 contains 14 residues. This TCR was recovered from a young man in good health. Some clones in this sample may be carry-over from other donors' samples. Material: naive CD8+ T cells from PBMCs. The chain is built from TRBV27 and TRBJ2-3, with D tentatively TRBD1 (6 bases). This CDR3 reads CASSLLGATDTQYF. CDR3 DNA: TGTGCCAGCAGTTTGTTGGGGGCAACAGATACGCAGTATTTT.